The rows below give T cell receptor beta chains drawn from one sample of a study of blood T cell repertoires in COVID-19. Sequencing was performed with immunoSEQ multiplex PCR; in TCRdb, only in-frame clones are kept and a portion is missing. The sample holds almost 200,000 clones, about 85% seen once. Sequencing input: peripheral blood. The receptors come from a man in his 60s with COVID-19, enrolled during active disease. The CDR3 runs from the conserved cysteine through the conserved F or W. D genes are given only for firm matches. Some rows have no size entry. The others give once, few or many, or a class for an expanded clone.

D	V	J	size	DNA	CDR3
.	TRBV3-1/TRBV3-2	TRBJ1-1	.	TGTGCCAGCAGCCAAGTGGGGCCATCCCCTGGGACTGAAGCTTTCTTT	CASSQVGPSPGTEAFF
TRBD1	TRBV6-5	TRBJ1-5	.	TGTGCCAGCAGATGGGACAGGGCGAACCAGCCCCAGCATTTT	CASRWDRANQPQHF
.	TRBV30	TRBJ2-5	.	TGTGCCTGGAGTGTAGGGGTCAGACAGTACCAAGAGACCCAGTACTTC	CAWSVGVRQYQETQYF
.	TRBV30	TRBJ1-3	.	TGTGCCTGGAGTGGCCGGGCTGGAAACACCATATATTTT	CAWSGRAGNTIYF
.	TRBV20-1	TRBJ2-5	once	TGCAGTCCTGAGAGGGAGACCCAGTACTTC	CSPERETQYF
.	TRBV20-1	TRBJ2-6	.	TGCAGTGCTAGTCTTGACAGTATCTCTGGGGCCAACGTCCTGACTTTC	CSASLDSISGANVLTF
TRBD2	TRBV20-1	TRBJ2-5	few	TGCAGTGCTAGTCCCGGGGGGCAAGAGACCCAGTACTTC	CSASPGGQETQYF
.	TRBV10-1	TRBJ1-4	.	TGCGCCAGCAGTACGGGAGACCTAATGTGGGAACTGTTTTTT	CASSTGDLMWELFF
.	TRBV25-1	TRBJ1-5	.	TGTGCCAGCAGTGGCAACAGGGGCAATCAGCCCCAGCATTTT	CASSGNRGNQPQHF
.	TRBV5-4	TRBJ2-7	.	TGTGCCAGCAGCTCAACCGGGTCCTCCTACGAGCAGTACTTC	CASSSTGSSYEQYF
.	TRBV27	TRBJ2-1	.	TGTGCCAGCAGTTTGAGAGCGGACTCACCCTACAATGAGCAGTTCTTC	CASSLRADSPYNEQFF
.	TRBV7-6	TRBJ2-2	.	TGTGCCAGCAGCTTAGAACAGTCGGCGACGAACACCGGGGAGCTGTTTTTT	CASSLEQSATNTGELFF
.	TRBV27	TRBJ1-2	.	TGTGCCAGCAGCCCTTCGCCACATTCTAACTATGGCTACACCTTC	CASSPSPHSNYGYTF
.	TRBV19	TRBJ1-1	.	TGTGCCAGCCAAGGGGGACCGAACACTGAAGCTTTCTTT	CASQGGPNTEAFF
TRBD2	TRBV28	TRBJ2-7	.	TGTGCCAGCGCGTCAACGGGAGGGCGGAGGGAGCAGTACTTC	CASASTGGRREQYF
.	TRBV4-2	TRBJ1-1	.	TGTGCCAGCAGCCAAGATCCTCAGGACACTGAAGCTTTCTTT	CASSQDPQDTEAFF
.	TRBV10-3	TRBJ1-2	.	TGTGCCATCAACCCAGATACACTAACTTATGTTGGCTACACCTTC	CAINPDTLTYVGYTF
.	TRBV5-1	TRBJ1-2	.	TGCGCCAGCAGCTTGGACTACTTAGGATCGGGCTACACCTTC	CASSLDYLGSGYTF
TRBD1	TRBV6-4	TRBJ1-2	.	TGTGCCAGCAGTGAACAGGGGCAGGGCTACACCTTC	CASSEQGQGYTF
.	TRBV5-5	TRBJ2-7	.	TGTGCCAGCAGCCGCCCGGGTACGGGCTACGAGCAGTACTTC	CASSRPGTGYEQYF
TRBD1	TRBV5-1	TRBJ2-1	.	TGCGCCAGCAGCTTGGGAGGGACAGGGGCCTACTACAATGAGCAGTTCTTC	CASSLGGTGAYYNEQFF
.	TRBV28	TRBJ2-2	once	TGTGCCACCAGCCTGAGCGGTGGGGATTCGGGGGAGCTGTTTTTT	CATSLSGGDSGELFF
.	TRBV6-5	TRBJ2-2	.	TGTGCCAGCAGTTACGGGCCCGGGGAGCTGTTTTTT	CASSYGPGELFF
.	TRBV3-1/TRBV3-2	TRBJ2-1	.	TGTGCCAGCAGCCAAGTAGGAGTTACCGATGAGCAGTTCTTC	CASSQVGVTDEQFF
.	TRBV14	TRBJ2-1	.	TGTGCCAGCAGCCAGCAGGGCTTCGAGCAGTTCTTC	CASSQQGFEQFF
TRBD1	TRBV27	TRBJ2-1	.	TGTGCCAGCAGTGGCCGGGGACAGGGGGCCTACAATGAGCAGTTCTTC	CASSGRGQGAYNEQFF
.	TRBV19	TRBJ1-2	.	TGTGCCAGTAGTATAGATCCGATGAGTGGCTACACCTTC	CASSIDPMSGYTF
.	TRBV11-2	TRBJ1-2	.	TGTGCCAGCAGCTTGGGAGGCTACTATGGCTACACCTTC	CASSLGGYYGYTF
.	TRBV27	TRBJ1-2	few	TGTGCCAGCAGTTTCGCCGGGGGTGGCTACACCTTC	CASSFAGGGYTF
.	TRBV3-1/TRBV3-2	TRBJ1-4	few	TGTGCCAGCAGCCAAGAGGGTCGGCGGAATGAAAAACTGTTTTTT	CASSQEGRRNEKLFF
.	TRBV2	TRBJ2-3	.	TGTGCCAGCAGTGAATTAGACAGCACTAGCACAGATACGCAGTATTTT	CASSELDSTSTDTQYF
TRBD1	TRBV27	TRBJ2-1	once	TGTGCCAGCAGTCCCCCTCCGACAGGGATCTACAATGAGCAGTTCTTC	CASSPPPTGIYNEQFF
.	TRBV6-5	TRBJ1-1	.	TGTGCCAGCAGTACTCCGGGACTCGGGAACACTGAAGCTTTCTTT	CASSTPGLGNTEAFF
TRBD1	TRBV6-5	TRBJ2-2	once	TGTGCCAGTGACAGGGGGAACACCGGGGAGCTGTTTTTT	CASDRGNTGELFF
TRBD1	TRBV19	TRBJ1-1	.	TGTGCCAGTTCCAGGACAGGCCGGATGGACACTGAAGCTTTCTTT	CASSRTGRMDTEAFF
TRBD1	TRBV28	TRBJ1-2	.	TGTGCCAGCAGTTTGACAGGGGGCTTTGATGGCTACACCTTC	CASSLTGGFDGYTF
.	TRBV6-5	TRBJ1-5	.	TGTGCCAGCAGGCCCACGGGGGGCAATCAGCCCCAGCATTTT	CASRPTGGNQPQHF
.	TRBV7-2	TRBJ2-5	.	TGTGCCAGCAGCCCCAGGTTCGGCCAAGAGACCCAGTACTTC	CASSPRFGQETQYF
.	TRBV5-1	TRBJ1-2	.	TGCGCCAGCAGCTCAGGGGAACTCTATGGCTACACCTTC	CASSSGELYGYTF
.	TRBV19	TRBJ1-1	.	TGTGCCAGTAGTATACAGGGTGGGGACACTGAAGCTTTCTTT	CASSIQGGDTEAFF
.	TRBV28	TRBJ1-1	.	TGTGCCAGCAGTTTAGAGAGGGTCCTGGGTGAAGCTTTCTTT	CASSLERVLGEAFF
.	TRBV9	TRBJ1-2	once	TGTGCCAGCAGCGCCTCAGGATCTGGCTACACCTTC	CASSASGSGYTF
.	TRBV7-9	TRBJ1-2	.	TGTGCCAGCAGCTTAGACCCAGGGGCCTATGGCTACACCTTC	CASSLDPGAYGYTF
.	TRBV6-1	TRBJ2-7	.	TGTGCCAGCAGTGAGAAAACAGCCTACGAGCAGTACTTC	CASSEKTAYEQYF
TRBD1	TRBV7-6	TRBJ1-1	once	TGTGCCAGCAGCCAGACAGGGGGGACTGAAGCTTTCTTT	CASSQTGGTEAFF
.	TRBV27	TRBJ1-2	.	TGTGCCAGCAGTTATATCACCTTC	CASSYITF
TRBD2	TRBV7-6	TRBJ2-5	.	TGTGCCAGCAGCCAATACCCGACTAGCGGGTTAGAGACCCAGTACTTC	CASSQYPTSGLETQYF
TRBD1	TRBV5-1	TRBJ2-2	.	TGCGCCAGCAGCCTCACCGGGACAGTGATGACTACCGGGGAGCTGTTTTTT	CASSLTGTVMTTGELFF
.	TRBV9	TRBJ1-2	once	TGTGCCAGCAGCGTAGGGGGCTCAGCTAACTATGGCTACACCTTC	CASSVGGSANYGYTF
TRBD2	TRBV6-6	TRBJ2-1	.	TGTGCCAGCAGTTCTCTAGCGGGAGGGCGTAATGAGCAGTTCTTC	CASSSLAGGRNEQFF
.	TRBV7-2	TRBJ1-6	.	TGTGCCAGCAGCTCCCAGAGGGGGAAGGGCTCACCCCTCCACTTT	CASSSQRGKGSPLHF
TRBD1	TRBV30	TRBJ1-4	.	TGTGCCTGGAGTGGGCCTGGGACAGCTTATGAAAAACTGTTTTTT	CAWSGPGTAYEKLFF
.	TRBV19	TRBJ2-7	.	TGTGCCAGTAGTATTCCAGGGTATATCTCCGAGCAGTACTTC	CASSIPGYISEQYF
TRBD2	TRBV6-2/TRBV6-3	TRBJ2-7	.	TGTGCCAGCAGTAGAGGGACTAGCGGGACGTTGTACGAGCAGTACTTC	CASSRGTSGTLYEQYF